The sequence of this T cell receptor (beta chain) was determined in a study of cytotoxic CD8 clonotypes in ibrutinib-treated CLL. Notes on the study in general: The times at which samples were taken varied between sustained-remission and progressing patients.

Cryopreserved PBMCs yielded about 2 micrograms of genomic DNA for TCR beta libraries. The CDR3 consists of 16 residues. V was clipped by 4 bases and J by 4 bases; unmatched bases: 10. Germline V gene data show CDR1 as MNHNS and CDR2 as SASEGT. Assay: immunoSEQ multiplex PCR; the TCRdb copy retains only in-frame clones and omits some. The data contain 130,000 or so clones, approximately 80% of them singletons. Points on this clone: What it recognizes is unknown.

The sequencing here drew on PBMCs, taken after 12 months of ibrutinib treatment. This TCR came from a human donor with chronic lymphocytic leukemia. The chain has TRBV6-1 and TRBJ1-2; 9 bases agree with TRBD1. CDR3 amino acids: CASSVRRTGGGYGYTF. The CDR3 region has the DNA TGTGCCAGCAGTGTCAGACGAACAGGGGGCGGCTATGGCTACACCTTC.